This T cell receptor (beta chain) was identified in a study of beta chain features in type 1 diabetes. Regarding the study as a whole: Sequencing the cDNA could make cells with high TCR expression show up more than they should. Patients' naive, central memory and regulatory TCRB repertoires appeared more alike than those of healthy donors. Moderate but significant shortening of TCRB CDR3s was recorded in all four CD4+ subsets from Type 1 diabetes patients.

Expressed TCRB transcripts were sequenced because the entire RNA isolate underwent reverse transcription. Profiling relied on immunoSEQ multiplex PCR, and the TCRdb table lists in-frame clones only, not all of them. Of hundreds of thousands of clones listed, about 17% were seen once; the top ten hold around 0.02%. Remarks on this clone: The antigen is not known.

J gave up 5 bases and V 5 bases, and 17 bases lay outside the gene matches. Germline values: CDR1 SGHTA, CDR2 FQGNSA. There are 18 residues in the CDR3. The chain uses TRBV7-2 and TRBJ1-5, with 8 positions matching TRBD1. This clonotype originated in a woman under 30 in good health. The material sequenced was naive CD4+ T cells from blood. The CDR3 loop is CASSARTGYRPFHQPQHF. CDR3 DNA sequence: TGTGCCAGCAGCGCCCGGACAGGGTACAGGCCGTTCCATCAGCCCCAGCATTTT.